Described below is a single TCR beta chain sequence and its context. Its target is unknown. The germline CDR1 and CDR2 sequences are MNHNS and SASEGT. This CDR3 is built from 15 residues. Sequenced by immunoSEQ multiplex PCR; TCRdb stores in-frame clones only, minus some. Among approximately 5,300 clones listed, roughly 64% were seen once. The data belong to a study of CD8 T cell repertoires and HIV-1 epitope variants. Study-level background: Separate wells received one of Twenty-five Gag or Nef variant peptides.

Findings and caveats of the study: Ten or so TCR beta clonotypes were antigen-specific, more than five apparently recognizing autologous or escape variants.

Sequencing used cultured CD8+ T cells derived from PBMCs. The source of this sequence is a male donor with HIV. This chain uses TRBV6-1 with TRBJ2-5; 7 bases are shared with TRBD1. The end of the DNA is better explained by TRBJ2-7, so the J call may be wrong. This chain's CDR3 is CASSPTGTATYEQYF. The CDR3 DNA follows: TGTGCCAGCAGTCCTACCGGGACAGCTACCTACGAGCAGTACTTC.